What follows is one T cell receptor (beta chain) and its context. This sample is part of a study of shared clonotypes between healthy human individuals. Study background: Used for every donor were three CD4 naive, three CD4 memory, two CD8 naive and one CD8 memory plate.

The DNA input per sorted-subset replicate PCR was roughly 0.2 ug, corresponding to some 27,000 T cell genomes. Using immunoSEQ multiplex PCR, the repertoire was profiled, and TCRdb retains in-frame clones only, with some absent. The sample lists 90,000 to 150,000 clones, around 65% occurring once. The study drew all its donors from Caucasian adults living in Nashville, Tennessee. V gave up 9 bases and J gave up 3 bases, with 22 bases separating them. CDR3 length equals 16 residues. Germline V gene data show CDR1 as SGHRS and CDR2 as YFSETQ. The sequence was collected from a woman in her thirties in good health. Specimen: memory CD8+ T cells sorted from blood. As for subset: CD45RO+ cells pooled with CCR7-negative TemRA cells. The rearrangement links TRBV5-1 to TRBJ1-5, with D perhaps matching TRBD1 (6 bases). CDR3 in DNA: TGCGCCAACGTGCCCCCCCACAGGGTTAACAATCAGCCCCAGCATTTT. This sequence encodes CANVPPHRVNNQPQHF.